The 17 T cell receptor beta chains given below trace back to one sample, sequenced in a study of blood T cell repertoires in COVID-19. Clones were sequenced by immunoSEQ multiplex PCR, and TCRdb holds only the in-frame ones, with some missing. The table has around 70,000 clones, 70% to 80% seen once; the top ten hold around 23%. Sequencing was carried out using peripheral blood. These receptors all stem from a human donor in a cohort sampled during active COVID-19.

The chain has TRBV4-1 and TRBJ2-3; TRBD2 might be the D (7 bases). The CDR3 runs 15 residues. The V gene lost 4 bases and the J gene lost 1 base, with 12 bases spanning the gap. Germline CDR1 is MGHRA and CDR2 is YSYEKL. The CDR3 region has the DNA TGCGCCAGCAGCCGCGGGGAGGGGGGCACAGATACGCAGTATTTT. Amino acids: CASSRGEGGTDTQYF.

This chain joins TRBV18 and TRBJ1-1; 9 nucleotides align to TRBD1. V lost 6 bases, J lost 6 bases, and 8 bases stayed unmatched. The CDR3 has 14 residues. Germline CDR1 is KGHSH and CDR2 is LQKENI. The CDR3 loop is CASSPGTGSSEAFF. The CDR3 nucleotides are TGTGCCAGCTCCCCCGGGACAGGGTCATCTGAAGCTTTCTTT.

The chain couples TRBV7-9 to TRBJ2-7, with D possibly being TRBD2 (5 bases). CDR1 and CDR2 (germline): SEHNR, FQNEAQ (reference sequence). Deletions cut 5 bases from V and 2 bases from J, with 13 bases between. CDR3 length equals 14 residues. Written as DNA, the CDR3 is TGTGCCAGCAGCGGACGGACTTCCACCTACGAGCAGTACTTC. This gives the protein CASSGRTSTYEQYF.

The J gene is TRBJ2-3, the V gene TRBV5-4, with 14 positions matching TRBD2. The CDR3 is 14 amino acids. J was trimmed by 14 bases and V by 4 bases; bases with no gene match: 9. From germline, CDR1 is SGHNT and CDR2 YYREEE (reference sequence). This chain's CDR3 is CASSPGLAGANRYF. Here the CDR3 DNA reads TGTGCCAGCAGCCCGGGACTAGCGGGGGCCAATCGGTATTTT.

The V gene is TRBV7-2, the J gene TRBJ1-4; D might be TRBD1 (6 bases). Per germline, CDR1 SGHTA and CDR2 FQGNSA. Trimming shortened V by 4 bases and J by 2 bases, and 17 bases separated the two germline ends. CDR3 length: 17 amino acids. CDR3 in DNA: TGTGCCAGCAGCTCTAGGGGGGGGATCAGGACTAATGAAAAACTGTTTTTT. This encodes CASSSRGGIRTNEKLFF.

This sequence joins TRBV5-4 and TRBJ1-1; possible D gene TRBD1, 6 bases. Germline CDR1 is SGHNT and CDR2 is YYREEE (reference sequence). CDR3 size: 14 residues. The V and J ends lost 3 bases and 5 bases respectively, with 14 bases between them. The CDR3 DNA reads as TGTGCCAGCAGCTCACAGGGATGGGGGACTGAAGCTTTCTTT. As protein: CASSSQGWGTEAFF.

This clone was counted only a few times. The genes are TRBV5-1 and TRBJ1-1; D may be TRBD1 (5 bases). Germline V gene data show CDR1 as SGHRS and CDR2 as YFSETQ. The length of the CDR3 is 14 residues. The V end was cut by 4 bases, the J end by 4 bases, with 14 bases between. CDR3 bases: TGCGCCAGCAGCGTAACAGGTAGGAGCACTGAAGCTTTCTTT. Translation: CASSVTGRSTEAFF.

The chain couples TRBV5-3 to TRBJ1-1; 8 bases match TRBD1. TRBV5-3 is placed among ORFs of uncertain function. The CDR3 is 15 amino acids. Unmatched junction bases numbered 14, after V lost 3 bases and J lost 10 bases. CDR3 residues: CARSSSTGVLRLAFF. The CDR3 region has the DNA TGTGCCAGAAGCTCCTCGACAGGGGTATTAAGGCTAGCTTTCTTT.

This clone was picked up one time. The DNA for the CDR3 is TGTGCCAGCAGCTTGGTGGCTCTAGCGGCCGGGGAGCTGTTTTTT. It specifies CASSLVALAAGELFF. V usage is TRBV5-6 and J usage is TRBJ2-2; TRBD2 aligns across 7 bases. Trimming took 0 bases from V and 6 from J; bases not matched to a gene: 5. This CDR3 spans 15 amino acids. Germline loops: CDR1 SGHDT, CDR2 YYEEEE.

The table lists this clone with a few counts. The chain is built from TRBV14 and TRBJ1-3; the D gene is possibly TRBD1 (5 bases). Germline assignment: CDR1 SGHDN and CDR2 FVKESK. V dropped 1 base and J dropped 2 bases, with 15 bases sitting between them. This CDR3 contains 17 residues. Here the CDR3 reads CASSQVGLRGTGNTIYF. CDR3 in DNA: TGTGCCAGCAGCCAAGTGGGACTCCGCGGCACTGGAAACACCATATATTTT.

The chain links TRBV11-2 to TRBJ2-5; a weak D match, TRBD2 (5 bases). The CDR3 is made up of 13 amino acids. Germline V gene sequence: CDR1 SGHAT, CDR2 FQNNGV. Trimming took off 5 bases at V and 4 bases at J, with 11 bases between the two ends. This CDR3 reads CASSQGSLETQYF. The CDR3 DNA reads TGTGCCAGCAGCCAAGGGAGTTTAGAGACCCAGTACTTC.

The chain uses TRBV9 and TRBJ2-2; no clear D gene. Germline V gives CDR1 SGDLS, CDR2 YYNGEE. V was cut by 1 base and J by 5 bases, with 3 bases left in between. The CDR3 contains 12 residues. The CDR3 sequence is CASSVSTGELFF. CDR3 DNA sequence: TGTGCCAGCAGCGTATCGACCGGGGAGCTGTTTTTT.

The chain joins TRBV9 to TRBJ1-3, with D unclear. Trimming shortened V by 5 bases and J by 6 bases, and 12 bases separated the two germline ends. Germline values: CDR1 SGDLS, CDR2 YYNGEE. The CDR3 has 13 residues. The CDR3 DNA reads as TGTGCCAGCAGTCCCCAGGTGGCAAACACCATATATTTT. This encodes CASSPQVANTIYF.

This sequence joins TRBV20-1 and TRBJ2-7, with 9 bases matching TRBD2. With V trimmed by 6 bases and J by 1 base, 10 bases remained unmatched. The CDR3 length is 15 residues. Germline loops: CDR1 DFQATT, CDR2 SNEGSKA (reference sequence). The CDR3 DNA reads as TGCAGTGCGAGTCACAGCGGGAGGCTTTCCTACGAGCAGTACTTC. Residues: CSASHSGRLSYEQYF.

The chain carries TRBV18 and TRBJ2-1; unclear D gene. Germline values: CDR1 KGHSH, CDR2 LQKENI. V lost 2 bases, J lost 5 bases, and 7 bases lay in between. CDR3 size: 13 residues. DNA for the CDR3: TGTGCCAGCTCACCAGGCAGGAACAATGAGCAGTTCTTC. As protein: CASSPGRNNEQFF.

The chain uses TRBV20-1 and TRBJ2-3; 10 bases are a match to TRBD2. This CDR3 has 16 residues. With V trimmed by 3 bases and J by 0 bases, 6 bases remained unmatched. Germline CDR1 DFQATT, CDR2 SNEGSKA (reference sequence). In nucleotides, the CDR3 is TGCAGTGCTAGTTTAGCGGGGGGAACTAGCACAGATACGCAGTATTTT. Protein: CSASLAGGTSTDTQYF.

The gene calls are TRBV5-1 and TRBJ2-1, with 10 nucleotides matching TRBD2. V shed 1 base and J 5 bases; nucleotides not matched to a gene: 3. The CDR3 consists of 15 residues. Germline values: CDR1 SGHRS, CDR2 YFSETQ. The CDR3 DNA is TGCGCCAGCAGCTTGACTAGCGGGACCGACAATGAGCAGTTCTTC. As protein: CASSLTSGTDNEQFF.